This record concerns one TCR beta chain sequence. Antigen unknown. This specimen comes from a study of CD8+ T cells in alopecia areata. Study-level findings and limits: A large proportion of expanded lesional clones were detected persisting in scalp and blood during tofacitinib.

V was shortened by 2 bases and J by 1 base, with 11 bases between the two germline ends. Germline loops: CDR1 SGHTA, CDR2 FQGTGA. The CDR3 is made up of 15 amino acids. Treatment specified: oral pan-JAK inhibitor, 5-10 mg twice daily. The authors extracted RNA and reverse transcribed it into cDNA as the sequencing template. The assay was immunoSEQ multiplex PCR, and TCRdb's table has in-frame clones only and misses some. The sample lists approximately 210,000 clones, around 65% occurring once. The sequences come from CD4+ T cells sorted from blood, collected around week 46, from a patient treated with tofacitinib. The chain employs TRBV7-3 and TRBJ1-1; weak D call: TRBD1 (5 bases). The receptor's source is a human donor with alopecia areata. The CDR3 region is CASSLGVGANTEAFF. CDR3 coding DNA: TGTGCCAGCAGCTTAGGAGTCGGGGCGAACACTGAAGCTTTCTTT.